The rows below give T cell receptor beta chains drawn from one sample of a study of tumor-infiltrating lymphocytes in primary liver carcinoma. MiXCR, run by TCRdb on the multiplex PCR reads, gives a single entry per CDR3 protein. The sample shows tens of thousands of distinct CDR3 sequences, roughly 78% of them seen only once. What was sequenced was liver tumor tissue from sampling region 3. Receptors originate from a man aged 40-49 years with primary liver carcinoma and hepatitis B virus infection. CDR3s include the opening cysteine and the closing phenylalanine or tryptophan.

J gene,V gene,CDR3 protein
TRBJ2-2,TRBV4-3,CASSQETGQANTGELFF
TRBJ2-7,TRBV12-3/TRBV12-4,CTSSLGQGVNYEQYF
TRBJ2-5,TRBV5-6,CTSSWSVGQETQYF
TRBJ2-1,TRBV7-9,CASILGDGDYGSEFF
TRBJ2-2,TRBV12-3/TRBV12-4,CASSLSGTSGLNTEELFF
TRBJ1-2,TRBV7-9,CAGSPEGRLSQYGYTF
TRBJ2-1,TRBV11-2,CTSSLELLARMNEQFF
TRBJ2-5,TRBV11-2,CAGSLVLEETQCF
TRBJ2-2,TRBV20-1,CSARSLTSGRAVTGELFF
TRBJ2-1,TRBV4-3,CASNQGPPGLAGAEQFF
TRBJ2-2,TRBV11-1,CASSLVRFGELFF
TRBJ1-2,TRBV20-1,CSARDFLTGSYGYTF
TRBJ2-7,TRBV11-2,CAGSLESGVSGDQYF
TRBJ2-3,TRBV29-1,CRVVGLAGDATQYF
TRBJ2-5,TRBV29-1,CSVELPKETQYF
TRBJ1-5,TRBV10-3,CAIGEYDGDQPQHF
TRBJ1-4,TRBV11-2,CASSIDGSANEKLFF
TRBJ1-5,TRBV4-2,CVSSQESGISNQPQHF
TRBJ1-1,TRBV11-2,CASSARDRGRKRWSNTEAFF
TRBJ2-5,TRBV11-2,CVSSCLSGVQETQYF
TRBJ2-1,TRBV6-2/TRBV6-3,CASKGGTVYNEQFF
TRBJ1-5,TRBV6-2/TRBV6-3,CASNQAGTVISQPQHF
TRBJ1-5,TRBV6-2/TRBV6-3,CANSFPHGRTHHF
TRBJ2-7,TRBV12-3/TRBV12-4,CVSSLLAGGPPYEQYF
TRBJ2-3,TRBV5-6,CANRFAYSGRADTQYF
TRBJ2-7,TRBV11-1,CAGSLGGLARLLQYF
TRBJ2-2,TRBV6-2/TRBV6-3,CTSESGTGHTGELLF
TRBJ2-1,TRBV4-3,CAGSQVSSRSVFF
TRBJ2-7,TRBV5-1,CASSLGSEWGYEQYF
TRBJ2-5,TRBV28,CASNERREIIEIEYF
TRBJ2-2,TRBV29-1,CSVEGQGSGELFF
TRBJ2-1,TRBV9,CASSVGNRDNEQFF
TRBJ2-1,TRBV29-1,CSGIGQGSYNEQFF
TRBJ2-5,TRBV29-1,CSRLTHGMETQYF
TRBJ1-5,TRBV28,CVSGLTASLGQPQHF
TRBJ2-3,TRBV12-3/TRBV12-4,CASRLQGISGSVRQYF
TRBJ2-3,TRBV11-1,CASSLVVGASDTQYF
TRBJ2-1,TRBV7-3,CASSEGRGGYDEQFF
TRBJ1-5,TRBV11-2,CASSLDSVQPQHF
TRBJ2-1,TRBV11-2,CARSPQRKGLGEQFF
TRBJ2-1,TRBV28,CASSLASGGSYNEQFF